The 17 T cell receptor beta chains below come from one sample, sequenced in a study of pediatric ulcerative colitis. Repertoires were generated with immunoSEQ multiplex PCR, while TCRdb's copy carries only in-frame clones and drops some. The repertoire includes 64,000 or so clones, about 80% of them detected once, and under 6.5% sits in the top ten. The sample consisted of blood. The receptors stem from a boy between 10 and 17 years old with moderate ulcerative colitis.

This chain connects TRBV6-1 to TRBJ1-3, with 7 bases that match TRBD1. V lost 7 bases and J lost 1; bases outside the gene matches: 7. The CDR3 runs to 15 residues. The germline gives CDR1 MNHNS, CDR2 SASEGT. CDR3 amino acids: CASTLQGSSGNTIYF. The CDR3 DNA is TGTGCCAGCACTCTACAGGGGTCTTCTGGAAACACCATATATTTT.

V is TRBV25-1 and J is TRBJ2-7, with 9 nucleotides matching TRBD1. Unmatched junction bases numbered 14, after V lost 8 bases and J lost 3 bases. In germline, CDR1 is MGHDK, CDR2 SYGVNS. This CDR3 has 16 residues. The CDR3 nucleotides read TGTGCCAGCGCTAACCGAGACAGGGGGGAATTCTACGAGCAGTACTTC. This sequence encodes CASANRDRGEFYEQYF.

This sequence joins TRBV9 and TRBJ2-3, with unresolved D. The germline V gene has CDR1 SGDLS and CDR2 YYNGEE. This CDR3 has 14 residues. The V end lost 0 bases, the J end lost 5 bases, and 10 bases lay between the germline ends. Here the CDR3 DNA reads TGTGCCAGCAGCGTAGCTACTGCGGAAGATACGCAGTATTTT. It translates to CASSVATAEDTQYF.

The V call is TRBV19, the J call TRBJ2-7; D gene ambiguous. Trimming shortened V by 3 bases and J by 0 bases, and 12 bases separated the two germline ends. CDR3 size: 15 residues. Germline V gives CDR1 LNHDA, CDR2 SQIVND (reference sequence). The CDR3 is CASSIQGFPSYEQYF. CDR3 DNA sequence: TGTGCCAGTAGTATCCAAGGGTTCCCCTCCTACGAGCAGTACTTC.

The chain employs TRBV29-1 and TRBJ1-2; 7 bases fit TRBD1. Germline CDR1 reads SQVTM; CDR2 reads ANQGSEA. Germline trimming cut 4 bases from V and 4 bases from J; bases unmatched to any gene: 0. The CDR3 is 11 amino acids. This CDR3 is CSVGTGYGYTF. In DNA, the CDR3 is TGCAGCGTTGGGACAGGCTATGGCTACACCTTC.

V usage is TRBV7-8 and J usage is TRBJ2-7; the D gene is possibly TRBD2 (5 bases). The ends were cut back, 1 base at V and 0 bases at J, with 13 bases in the middle. This CDR3 has 16 amino acids. Per the germline V gene, CDR1 is SGHVS and CDR2 is FQNEAQ. The CDR3 loop reads CASSLGEGELSYEQYF. The CDR3 DNA is TGTGCCAGCAGCTTAGGTGAGGGAGAGCTCTCCTACGAGCAGTACTTC.

The chain has TRBV5-5 and TRBJ1-6; maybe TRBD1 (5 bases). The V end was cut by 5 bases, the J end by 6 bases, with 12 bases between. CDR1 and CDR2 from the germline V gene are SGHKS and YYEKEE (reference sequence). The CDR3 consists of 14 residues. The CDR3 loop is CASRTPGTNSPLHF. The CDR3 region has the DNA TGTGCCAGCAGAACGCCAGGGACTAATTCACCCCTCCACTTT.

The rearrangement joins TRBV25-1 to TRBJ1-2; TRBD1 aligns across 7 bases. The germline CDR1 and CDR2 sequences are MGHDK and SYGVNS. Trimming took 5 bases from V and 0 from J; bases not matched to a gene: 6. CDR3 size: 15 residues. DNA of the CDR3: TGTGCCAGCAGTCTCCCGGGACAGACTAACTATGGCTACACCTTC. This sequence encodes CASSLPGQTNYGYTF.

V and J are TRBV29-1 and TRBJ1-5; no clear D gene. Between the trimmed V and J ends, which lost 0 bases and 8 bases, there was a span of 5 bases. The germline V gene encodes CDR1 SQVTM and CDR2 ANQGSEA. There are 11 residues in the CDR3. The CDR3 DNA reads as TGCAGCGTTGAAGAGGGTAAGCCCCAGCATTTT. This sequence encodes CSVEEGKPQHF.

The chain couples TRBV5-6 to TRBJ2-7; no clear D. Per the germline V gene, CDR1 is SGHDT and CDR2 is YYEEEE. The CDR3 extends over 15 amino acids. V was cut by 0 bases and J by 4 bases, with 14 bases left in between. The CDR3 DNA reads TGTGCCAGCAGCTTGGAGAACAGAAGACCTTACGAGCAGTACTTC. It is translated as CASSLENRRPYEQYF.

The CDR3 reads CASSPRTGELFF. CDR3 bases: TGTGCCAGCAGCCCGAGAACCGGGGAGCTGTTTTTT. The V gene is TRBV6-5, the J gene TRBJ2-2; D is uncertain. V shed 6 bases and J shed 5 bases, with 7 bases lying between them. The germline V gene has CDR1 MNHEY and CDR2 SVGAGI. There are 12 residues in the CDR3.

The chain joins TRBV30 to TRBJ2-7; possibly TRBD1 for D (5 bases). This CDR3 is built from 11 residues. The germline gives CDR1 GTSNPN, CDR2 SVGIG (reference sequence). V gave up 3 bases and J gave up 2 bases, with 5 bases separating them. CDR3 sequence (DNA): TGTGCCTGGAGGGGGCCCTACGAGCAGTACTTC. Amino acid sequence: CAWRGPYEQYF.

This clone was counted between two and nine times. The genes are TRBV25-1 and TRBJ2-7, with 8 bases lining up with TRBD1. V shed 3 bases and J 2 bases; nucleotides not matched to a gene: 6. CDR1 and CDR2 from the germline V gene are MGHDK and SYGVNS. CDR3 length: 15 amino acids. As DNA, the CDR3 is TGTGCCAGCAGTGATCCGGGACAGGACCCCTACGAGCAGTACTTC. This codes for CASSDPGQDPYEQYF.

The CDR3 reads CASSRTSGIYEQYF. CDR3 DNA: TGCGCCAGCAGCCGGACTAGCGGCATCTACGAGCAGTACTTC. The chain couples TRBV5-1 to TRBJ2-7; 10 bases map to TRBD2. Germline V CDR1 and CDR2: SGHRS, YFSETQ. The CDR3 has 14 residues. Trimming removed 4 bases from V and 3 bases from J; junction bases left unmatched: 4.

The chain uses TRBV7-9 and TRBJ1-3; TRBD1 matches 7 bases. Looked up from germline, CDR1 is SEHNR and CDR2 is FQNEAQ (reference sequence). The CDR3 consists of 15 residues. The trim removed 2 bases at V and 6 bases at J, leaving 7 bases unmatched. Here the CDR3 DNA reads TGTGCCAGCAGCTTATTCCGGGACAGTACAAACACCATATATTTT. It translates to CASSLFRDSTNTIYF.

The chain joins TRBV7-9 to TRBJ2-2, with 9 nucleotides matching TRBD1. V trimming: 3 bases; J trimming: 4 bases; junction bases outside the gene matches: 9. CDR1 is SEHNR and CDR2 is FQNEAQ in the germline V gene (reference sequence). CDR3 length: 17 residues. The CDR3 region is CASSFFPPQGATGELFF. Here the CDR3 DNA reads TGTGCCAGCAGCTTTTTTCCCCCACAGGGGGCCACCGGGGAGCTGTTTTTT.

This clone was observed once. CDR3 DNA sequence: TGTGCCAGTACCCCCGTAGGGGAAGGGATAGAGCGTCTCTATGGCTACACCTTC. It is translated as CASTPVGEGIERLYGYTF. The J gene is TRBJ1-2, the V gene TRBV19, with a weak D call TRBD1 (5 bases). V was trimmed by 7 bases and J by 4 bases, leaving 28 bases between them. From germline, CDR1 is LNHDA and CDR2 SQIVND (reference sequence). This CDR3 spans 18 amino acids.